These 11 T cell receptor beta chains came from one sample sequenced in a study of shared clonotypes between healthy human individuals. TCRdb's copy holds only in-frame clones and misses some; the assay was immunoSEQ multiplex PCR. This table has some 740,000 clones, 90% to 95% appearing once. Naive CD8 cells lacked CD45RO, underwent positive selection for CCR7 and left out terminally differentiated effector memory CD45RA+ cells. The sample was naive CD8+ T cells sorted from blood. These receptors were collected from a man between 25 and 39 years old in good health.

V gene TRBV11-2 combines with J gene TRBJ2-1; maybe TRBD2 (5 bases). CDR1 and CDR2 from the germline V gene are SGHAT and FQNNGV. Trimming took 3 bases from V and 2 from J, leaving 20 bases between them. This CDR3 has 18 amino acids. This chain's CDR3 is CASSFSMVSSIPYNEQFF. The CDR3 DNA reads as TGTGCCAGCAGCTTCTCCATGGTGTCTAGCATCCCCTACAATGAGCAGTTCTTC.

The CDR3 nucleotides read TGTGCCAGCAGCGTAGGCTGGGGGCTAGAGACCCAGTACTTC. This encodes CASSVGWGLETQYF. V gene TRBV9 combines with J gene TRBJ2-5; tentative D call: TRBD1 (6 bases). This CDR3 region has 14 residues. The germline CDR1 and CDR2 sequences are SGDLS and YYNGEE. Trimming took 0 bases from V and 4 from J, leaving 10 bases between them. Full variable domain (missing parts from reference TRBV9 and TRBJ2-5): DSGVTQTPKHLITATGQRVTLRCSPRSGDLSVYWYQQSLDQGLQFLIQYYNGEERAKGNILERFSAQQFPDLHSELNLSSLELGDSALYFCASSVGWGLETQYFGPGTRLLVL.

This chain links TRBV29-1 with TRBJ2-1; D tentatively fits TRBD1 or TRBD2 (5 bases each). Germline values: CDR1 SQVTM, CDR2 ANQGSEA. The CDR3 is 10 residues long. Trimming removed 6 bases from V and 14 bases from J, with 14 bases in between. CDR3 nucleotides: TGCAGCGTCCCCCGGGACGTTGAGTTCTTC. Its protein is CSVPRDVEFF.

The chain links TRBV5-8 to TRBJ2-1; 10 bases are shared with TRBD2. With 5 bases clipped from V and 7 bases from J, the junction kept 9 bases outside the gene matches. CDR1 SGHTS and CDR2 YDEGEE come from the germline V gene. The CDR3 consists of 15 residues. The CDR3 sequence is CASSLGLAEGNEQFF. The CDR3 nucleotides read TGTGCCAGCAGTCTCGGACTAGCGGAGGGAAATGAGCAGTTCTTC.

The V call is TRBV7-2, the J call TRBJ2-7; the match to TRBD2 covers 12 bases. The CDR3 spans 16 residues. CDR1 and CDR2 (germline): SGHTA, FQGNSA. Germline trimming cut 1 base from V and 7 bases from J; bases unmatched to any gene: 8. This chain's CDR3 is CASSLGPSGRADEQYF. For the CDR3, the DNA is TGTGCCAGCAGCTTAGGGCCTAGCGGGAGGGCCGATGAGCAGTACTTC.

The chain couples TRBV11-2 to TRBJ2-7; possibly TRBD1 or TRBD2 for D (5 bases each). CDR1 and CDR2 (germline): SGHAT, FQNNGV. V was shortened by 0 bases and J by 3 bases, with 9 bases between the two germline ends. CDR3 length: 14 residues. CDR3 coding DNA: TGTGCCAGCAGCTTAGACTGGGGGAACTACGAGCAGTACTTC. This gives the protein CASSLDWGNYEQYF.

This chain connects TRBV7-2 to TRBJ2-2, with TRBD2 matching over 11 bases. This CDR3 has 15 amino acids. Germline CDR1 is SGHTA and CDR2 is FQGNSA. With V trimmed by 5 bases and J by 4 bases, 3 bases remained unmatched. CDR3 sequence reads: CASSLGLAVTGELFF. CDR3 nucleotide sequence: TGTGCCAGCAGCCTGGGACTAGCGGTCACCGGGGAGCTGTTTTTT. Based on the CDR3 plus reference TRBV7-2 and TRBJ2-2, the full variable domain is GAGVSQSPSNKVTEKGKDVELRCDPISGHTALYWYRQSLGQGLEFLIYFQGNSAPDKSGLPSDRFSAERTGGSVSTLTIQRTQQEDSAVYLCASSLGLAVTGELFFGEGSRLTVL.

This clone has ten or more counts. The chain's CDR3 is CASSVNSYNEQFF. CDR3 DNA sequence: TGTGCCAGCAGCGTAAACAGTTACAATGAGCAGTTCTTC. The rearrangement joins TRBV9 to TRBJ2-1; D is unresolved. V was clipped by 1 base and J by 4 bases, with 6 bases between them. This CDR3 has 13 amino acids. The germline gives CDR1 SGDLS, CDR2 YYNGEE.

The V call is TRBV11-2, the J call TRBJ1-1; D is undetermined. V lost 4 bases, J lost 0 bases, and 12 bases lay in between. Germline V lookup: CDR1 SGHAT, CDR2 FQNNGV. The CDR3 totals 15 residues. The CDR3 DNA follows: TGTGCCAGCAGCTCCGGCGGGTTAGTGAACACTGAAGCTTTCTTT. Its translation is CASSSGGLVNTEAFF.

The V call is TRBV9, the J call TRBJ2-3, with 8 bases aligning to TRBD1. Trimming cost V 3 bases and J 2 bases; bases outside gene matches: 5. The germline gives CDR1 SGDLS, CDR2 YYNGEE. The CDR3 runs to 15 residues. The CDR3 is CASSGRTGTTDTQYF. The CDR3 nucleotides are TGTGCCAGCAGCGGACGGACAGGGACCACAGATACGCAGTATTTT.

The chain recombines TRBV6-1 with TRBJ1-2; D remains unclear. Germline V CDR1 and CDR2: MNHNS, SASEGT. The CDR3 covers 13 residues. Trimming stripped 1 base from V and 8 bases from J, with 11 bases between. The CDR3 protein is CASSEVGNLGYTF. The CDR3 DNA sequence: TGTGCCAGCAGTGAAGTTGGGAATCTCGGCTACACCTTC.